Shown below are 2 T cell receptor beta chains from a single sample sequenced in a study of beta chain features in type 1 diabetes. Sequencing targeted expressed TCRB transcripts, as all isolated RNA had been reverse transcribed. Profiled with immunoSEQ multiplex PCR; TCRdb holds only in-frame clones, not every one. The sample contains about 400,000 clones, roughly an eighth of which appear only once. The sequencing input was naive CD4+ T cells from blood. These receptor sequences come from a young man in good health.

The chain employs TRBV4-3 and TRBJ1-4, with D tentatively TRBD1 (5 bases). V was pared by 4 bases and J by 8 bases, with 8 bases between. Germline V gene sequence: CDR1 LGHNA, CDR2 YSLEER. CDR3 length: 12 residues. CDR3 sequence reads: CASSRGGEKLFF. As DNA, the CDR3 is TGCGCCAGCAGCCGCGGGGGGGAAAAACTGTTTTTT.

V gene TRBV5-1 combines with J gene TRBJ2-7; tentatively, D is TRBD2 (6 bases). The CDR3 contains 13 residues. Germline loops: CDR1 SGHRS, CDR2 YFSETQ. Trimming cost V 6 bases and J 4 bases, with 14 bases left between them. The CDR3 DNA sequence: TGCGCCAGCACCCGGGACTTTTCGTACGAGCAGTACTTC. Residues: CASTRDFSYEQYF.